This T cell receptor (beta chain) derives from a study of T cells after posttransplantation cyclophosphamide. Sequencing used immunoSEQ multiplex PCR; TCRdb keeps in-frame clones, though not all of them. This repertoire holds under 15,000 clones, and none appear only once. The receptor's source is a woman aged 40 to 50 in good health, CMV-negative, and a related stem cell transplant donor. Material: PBMCs.

The CDR3 coding sequence is TGTGCCAGCAGCTTACCCGAGGCCCCGAGCACAGATACGCAGTATTTT. Protein product: CASSLPEAPSTDTQYF. The chain joins TRBV7-6 to TRBJ2-3; D ambiguous. Deletions cut 2 bases from V and 0 bases from J, with 12 bases between. The CDR3 loop spans 16 amino acids. Per germline, CDR1 SGHVS and CDR2 FNYEAQ. Full variable domain (missing parts from reference TRBV7-6 and TRBJ2-3): GAGVSQSPRYKVTKRGQDVALRCDPISGHVSLYWYRQALGQGPEFLTYFNYEAQQDKSGLPNDRFSAERPEGSISTLTIQRTEQRDSAMYRCASSLPEAPSTDTQYFGPGTRLTVL.